This T cell receptor (beta chain) came from a study of shared clonotypes between healthy human individuals. The CDR3 is 15 amino acids. CDR1 and CDR2 (germline): SGHDT, YYEEEE. V was cut by 0 bases and J by 8 bases, with 17 bases left in between. This clone was detected only a few times. The repertoire was sequenced with immunoSEQ multiplex PCR; TCRdb's copy has only in-frame clones and lacks some. The sample holds roughly 200,000 clones; around 63% are singletons and the top ten take 10%. Material: memory CD4+ T cells sorted from blood. As to subset: CD45RA-negative fraction. This chain uses TRBV5-6 with TRBJ1-2; TRBD1 might be the D (5 bases). The TCR sequence derives from a man aged 25 to 40 in good health. The CDR3 DNA is TGTGCCAGCAGCTTGGCACGCAGGGCCCCGTGGGGCTACACCTTC. This encodes CASSLARRAPWGYTF. Full variable domain (remainder filled in from reference TRBV5-6 and TRBJ1-2): DAGVTQSPTHLIKTRGQQVTLRCSPKSGHDTVSWYQQALGQGPQFIFQYYEEEERQRGNFPDRFSGHQFPNYSSELNVNALLLGDSALYLCASSLARRAPWGYTFGSGTRLTVV.